One TCR beta chain is described in this entry. Its antigen remains unknown. Germline V CDR1 and CDR2: SGHTA, FQGNSA. V was trimmed by 6 bases and J by 1 base, leaving 13 bases between them. The CDR3 runs to 15 residues. This record comes from a study of T cells after yellow fever vaccination. The overall study: SMART-Seq v4 Ultra Low Input prepared the low-cell-number fractions. The study's findings and limits: FACS-sorted repertoires could harbor abundant contaminating bulk-population clonotypes. Overlap between CD4 and CD8 compartments was detected for a small share of clonotypes.

TCRdb ran MiXCR on the 5' RACE reads and lists one entry per CDR3 protein. Among a few hundred thousand distinct CDR3 sequences, 8.7% were seen once, and the ten largest hold around 3.4%. The source material was CD4+ T cells sorted from PBMCs, sampled 5 days after the yellow fever booster vaccination. The clonotype was recovered from a young man who received the YFV17D yellow fever vaccine. The chain recombines TRBV7-2 with TRBJ1-5; tentatively, D is TRBD1 (6 bases). The CDR3 sequence is CASSTGSQSNQPQHF. Here the CDR3 DNA reads TGTGCCAGCAGTACAGGGAGTCAGAGCAATCAGCCCCAGCATTTT.